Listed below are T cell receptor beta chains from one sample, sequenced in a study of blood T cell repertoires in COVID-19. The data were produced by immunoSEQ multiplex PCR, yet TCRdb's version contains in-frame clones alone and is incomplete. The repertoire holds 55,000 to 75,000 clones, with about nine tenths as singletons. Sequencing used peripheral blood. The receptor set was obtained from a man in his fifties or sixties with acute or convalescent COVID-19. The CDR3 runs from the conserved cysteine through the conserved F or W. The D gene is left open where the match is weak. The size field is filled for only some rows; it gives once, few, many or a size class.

CASSLAGQLNEKLFF	TGTGCCAGCAGCCTCGCGGGACAGCTAAATGAAAAACTGTTTTTT	NA	TRBJ1-4	TRBV7-9	TRBD1
CASSSGAGGANVLTF	TGTGCCAGCAGCTCCGGGGCGGGGGGGGCCAACGTCCTGACTTTC	NA	TRBJ2-6	TRBV5-4	NA
CASSFRGAGEQYF	TGTGCCAGCAGCTTCCGGGGGGCCGGCGAGCAGTACTTC	NA	TRBJ2-7	TRBV5-6	NA
CASSTWTGSYEQYF	TGTGCCAGCAGCACCTGGACAGGCTCCTACGAGCAGTACTTC	NA	TRBJ2-7	TRBV5-4	TRBD1
CASSEYVGIQYF	TGTGCCAGCAGTGAATACGTCGGCATTCAGTACTTC	NA	TRBJ2-4	TRBV6-1	NA
CASSQVRGGGDGYTF	TGTGCCAGCAGCCAAGTAAGAGGGGGCGGCGATGGCTACACCTTC	NA	TRBJ1-2	TRBV3-1/TRBV3-2	TRBD1
CASLSMNTEAFF	TGTGCCAGCCTAAGTATGAACACTGAAGCTTTCTTT	NA	TRBJ1-1	TRBV2	NA
CASSPNYQETQYF	TGTGCCAGCTCACCGAACTACCAAGAGACCCAGTACTTC	NA	TRBJ2-5	TRBV18	NA
CASSPGLASYNEQFF	TGTGCCAGCAGCCCGGGACTAGCTTCCTACAATGAGCAGTTCTTC	once	TRBJ2-1	TRBV6-4	TRBD2
CASSSTGYNGYTF	TGCGCCAGCAGCTCTACAGGTTATAATGGCTACACCTTC	NA	TRBJ1-2	TRBV5-1	NA
CASSSDRAPQPQHF	TGTGCCAGCAGCTCTGACAGGGCTCCTCAGCCCCAGCATTTT	NA	TRBJ1-5	TRBV7-2	TRBD1
CASSWDRNSYEQYF	TGTGCCAGCAGTTGGGACAGGAACTCCTACGAGCAGTACTTC	NA	TRBJ2-7	TRBV6-5	TRBD1
CASSEGTGSYGYTF	TGTGCCAGCAGTGAAGGGACAGGGAGTTATGGCTACACCTTC	NA	TRBJ1-2	TRBV6-1	TRBD1
CASSFKTLHDGYTF	TGTGCCAGCAGCTTTAAGACACTCCACGATGGCTACACCTTC	once	TRBJ1-2	TRBV7-9	NA
CASSSPTGGTDTQYF	TGCGCCAGCAGCTCTCCGACAGGGGGCACAGATACGCAGTATTTT	NA	TRBJ2-3	TRBV5-1	TRBD1
CASSEYGPEAFF	TGTGCCAGCAGTGAATATGGGCCTGAAGCTTTCTTT	NA	TRBJ1-1	TRBV25-1	NA
CASSERRDRVTSNQPQHF	TGTGCCAGCAGTGAAAGGAGGGACAGGGTGACAAGCAATCAGCCCCAGCATTTT	NA	TRBJ1-5	TRBV6-1	TRBD1
CASSSYRGYGYTF	TGTGCCAGCAGTTCCTACAGGGGGTATGGCTACACCTTC	NA	TRBJ1-2	TRBV12-3/TRBV12-4	TRBD1
CASSISFRENEQYF	TGTGCCAGTAGTATCTCGTTCCGGGAGAACGAGCAGTACTTC	few	TRBJ2-7	TRBV19	NA
CASSLALSDRANSPLHF	TGTGCCAGCAGCTTAGCCTTATCTGACAGGGCTAATTCACCCCTCCACTTT	NA	TRBJ1-6	TRBV7-9	TRBD1
CASSPKGGRDYGYTF	TGTGCCAGCAGCCCCAAGGGGGGGCGCGACTATGGCTACACCTTC	NA	TRBJ1-2	TRBV7-9	NA
CASSHNLAGGGEQYF	TGTGCCAGCAGCCACAATCTAGCGGGGGGCGGGGAGCAGTACTTC	NA	TRBJ2-7	TRBV3-1/TRBV3-2	TRBD2
CASSLMSGWQGFSPLHF	TGTGCCAGCAGCTTAATGTCTGGCTGGCAGGGGTTTTCACCCCTCCACTTT	few	TRBJ1-6	TRBV7-9	NA
CATSPGTRGSEKLFF	TGTGCCACCAGTCCCGGGACCAGGGGGAGTGAAAAACTGTTTTTT	once	TRBJ1-4	TRBV24-1	TRBD1
CASSRDAGEGGYTF	TGTGCCAGCAGCCGAGACGCGGGGGAGGGTGGCTACACCTTC	NA	TRBJ1-2	TRBV5-4	NA
CASSPYSAGGLKTQYF	TGTGCCAGCAGCCCCTACTCGGCGGGGGGGCTAAAGACCCAGTACTTC	NA	TRBJ2-5	TRBV7-7	TRBD2
CASSQFLNSRGAGFQYF	TGTGCCAGCAGCCAATTCCTAAACTCCCGCGGGGCAGGTTTTCAGTATTTT	NA	TRBJ2-3	TRBV7-2	NA
CASSYLGGGMNTEAFF	TGTGCCAGCAGTTACTTGGGAGGGGGAATGAACACTGAAGCTTTCTTT	few	TRBJ1-1	TRBV6-5	NA
CASSIQGRDGYTF	TGTGCCAGTAGTATACAGGGTCGCGATGGCTACACCTTC	NA	TRBJ1-2	TRBV19	NA
CSAGFAGEQTEAFF	TGCAGCGCGGGATTTGCGGGGGAACAAACTGAAGCTTTCTTT	NA	TRBJ1-1	TRBV29-1	NA
CASSLRGNYGYTF	TGTGCCAGCAGTTTACGAGGGAACTATGGCTACACCTTC	NA	TRBJ1-2	TRBV27	NA
CASSLGQPFYWDTGELFF	TGTGCCAGCAGCCTGGGACAGCCGTTTTATTGGGACACCGGGGAGCTGTTTTTT	NA	TRBJ2-2	TRBV9	TRBD1
CASRADRLNEKLFF	TGTGCCAGCAGGGCAGACAGATTAAATGAAAAACTGTTTTTT	few	TRBJ1-4	TRBV2	NA
CASSAPRGAQYF	TGTGCCAGCAGTGCCCCTCGGGGAGCCCAGTACTTC	once	TRBJ2-7	TRBV2	NA
CASSYAEGLAGDTQYF	TGTGCCAGCAGTTACGCAGAAGGACTAGCGGGGGATACGCAGTATTTT	NA	TRBJ2-3	TRBV6-5	TRBD2
CSASLDTQYF	TGCAGTGCTTCCTTAGATACGCAGTATTTT	NA	TRBJ2-3	TRBV20-1	NA
CASSRTVQETQYF	TGTGCCAGCAGCCGGACAGTACAAGAGACCCAGTACTTC	once	TRBJ2-5	TRBV5-4	NA
CASSRSTDNYEQYF	TGTGCCAGCAGCCGATCGACAGACAACTACGAGCAGTACTTC	NA	TRBJ2-7	TRBV4-2	NA
CSASIYALGTGIQHPADTQYF	TGCAGTGCTAGTATTTATGCATTGGGGACAGGGATCCAACACCCCGCAGATACGCAGTATTTT	NA	TRBJ2-3	TRBV20-1	TRBD1
CASGMGQGGLSSF	TGTGCCAGCGGGATGGGACAGGGTGGGTTAAGTAGCTTC	NA	TRBJ2-7	TRBV6-5	TRBD1
CASTIRLAANTGELFF	TGTGCCAGCACAATTAGACTTGCCGCGAACACCGGGGAGCTGTTTTTT	NA	TRBJ2-2	TRBV27	NA
CASSAPGHNSPLHF	TGTGCCAGCAGCGCCCCGGGACACAATTCACCCCTCCACTTT	few	TRBJ1-6	TRBV9	NA
CAWSVSQGAGGYTF	TGTGCCTGGAGTGTATCCCAGGGGGCGGGAGGCTACACCTTC	once	TRBJ1-2	TRBV30	TRBD1
CASSAGPETQYF	TGTGCCAGCAGTGCAGGCCCCGAGACCCAGTACTTC	NA	TRBJ2-5	TRBV12-3/TRBV12-4	NA
CASSAGLPAYEQYF	TGTGCCAGCAGCGCGGGACTCCCAGCCTACGAGCAGTACTTC	NA	TRBJ2-7	TRBV9	NA
CASSRQTRLAGGKGEQFF	TGTGCCAGCAGCCGCCAGACACGACTAGCGGGGGGTAAGGGGGAGCAGTTCTTC	NA	TRBJ2-1	TRBV11-2	TRBD2
CASSEELWQPQHF	TGTGCCAGCAGTGAGGAGTTGTGGCAGCCCCAGCATTTT	few	TRBJ1-5	TRBV6-1	NA
CASSPRIYENTEAFF	TGTGCCAGCAGCCCTAGGATTTATGAGAACACTGAAGCTTTCTTT	NA	TRBJ1-1	TRBV7-3	NA
CASSAQTGVSGNTIYF	TGTGCCAGCAGTGCCCAGACAGGGGTGTCTGGAAACACCATATATTTT	NA	TRBJ1-3	TRBV2	TRBD1
CASSLKLAGTGATGELFF	TGTGCCAGCAGCTTAAAGTTGGCAGGGACAGGGGCGACCGGGGAGCTGTTTTTT	NA	TRBJ2-2	TRBV7-3	TRBD1
CASSQVRTGYTEAFF	TGTGCCAGCAGCCAAGTTAGGACAGGGTACACTGAAGCTTTCTTT	NA	TRBJ1-1	TRBV3-1/TRBV3-2	TRBD1
CASSLAPGQGAGETQYF	TGCGCCAGCAGCTTGGCCCCGGGACAGGGGGCAGGAGAGACCCAGTACTTC	NA	TRBJ2-5	TRBV5-1	TRBD1
CASSEQGTEAFF	TGTGCCAGCAGCGAACAGGGCACTGAAGCTTTCTTT	NA	TRBJ1-1	TRBV11-2	NA
CASSKARPYEQYF	TGTGCCAGCAGCAAGGCCAGGCCCTACGAGCAGTACTTC	NA	TRBJ2-7	TRBV21-1	NA
CASSHQGAREQYF	TGCGCCAGCAGCCACCAGGGGGCCCGCGAGCAGTACTTC	NA	TRBJ2-7	TRBV4-1	TRBD1
CATNSGDAANYGYTF	TGTGCCACCAACTCGGGGGATGCGGCTAACTATGGCTACACCTTC	once	TRBJ1-2	TRBV15	NA
CASSTGGYEQYF	TGTGCCAGCAGCACGGGAGGGTACGAGCAGTACTTC	NA	TRBJ2-7	TRBV5-5	TRBD2